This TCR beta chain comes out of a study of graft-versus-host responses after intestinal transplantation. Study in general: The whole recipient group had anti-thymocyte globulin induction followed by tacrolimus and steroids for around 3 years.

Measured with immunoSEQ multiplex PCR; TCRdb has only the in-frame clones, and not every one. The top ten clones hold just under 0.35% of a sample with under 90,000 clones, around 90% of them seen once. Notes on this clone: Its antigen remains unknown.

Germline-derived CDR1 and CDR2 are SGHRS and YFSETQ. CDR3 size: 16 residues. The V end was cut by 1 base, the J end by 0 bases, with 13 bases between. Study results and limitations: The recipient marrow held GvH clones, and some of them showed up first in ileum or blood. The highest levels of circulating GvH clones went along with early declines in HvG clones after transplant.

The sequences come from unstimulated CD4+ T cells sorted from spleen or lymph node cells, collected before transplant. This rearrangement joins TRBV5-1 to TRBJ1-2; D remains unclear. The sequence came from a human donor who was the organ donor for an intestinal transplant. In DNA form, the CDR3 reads TGCGCCAGCAGCTTGAGTTTGCACCACTCTAACTATGGCTACACCTTC. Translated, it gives CASSLSLHHSNYGYTF.